The 9 T cell receptor beta chains given below trace back to one sample, sequenced in a study of early T cells in non-severe SARS-CoV-2 infection. TCRdb re-derived calls from the 5' RACE reads in MiXCR, one entry per CDR3 protein. Of roughly 64,000 distinct CDR3 sequences in the sample, roughly 9% were seen once. Sample: whole blood, taken at baseline. Receptors were obtained from an adult who was a healthcare worker with PCR-confirmed SARS-CoV-2 infection or an uninfected control (not recorded which).

By share, this clonotype ranks as medium-sized. This chain joins TRBV7-6 and TRBJ2-5, with D uncertain. V was cut by 4 bases and J by 2 bases, with 5 bases left in between. This CDR3 has 12 amino acids. Germline lookup yields CDR1 SGHVS and CDR2 FNYEAQ. CDR3 amino acids: CASSSRQETQYF. CDR3 nucleotides: TGTGCCAGCAGCTCCAGGCAAGAGACCCAGTACTTC.

This clonotype has only a few counts. This chain joins TRBV4-3 and TRBJ2-7; D possibly matches TRBD1 or TRBD2 (5 bases each). V dropped 4 bases and J dropped 4 bases, with 11 bases sitting between them. This CDR3 is 13 amino acids long. Germline values: CDR1 LGHNA, CDR2 YSLEER. The CDR3 DNA reads TGCGCCAGCAGCCCTGGGACCCGTTACGAGCAGTACTTC. Protein: CASSPGTRYEQYF.

This clonotype was seen many times. The chain carries TRBV19 and TRBJ2-7; 7 nucleotides match TRBD2. Germline trimming cut 2 bases from V and 3 bases from J; bases unmatched to any gene: 7. This CDR3 is built from 15 residues. The V gene's germline CDR1 is LNHDA and CDR2 SQIVND (reference sequence). CDR3 region: CASSISSGGGYEQYF. The CDR3 bases are TGTGCCAGTAGTATAAGCTCTGGCGGGGGCTACGAGCAGTACTTC.

This clonotype was seen a few times. The genes are TRBV20-1 and TRBJ2-3, with 8 bases matching TRBD2. This CDR3 contains 18 residues. Germline assignment: CDR1 DFQATT and CDR2 SNEGSKA (reference sequence). Germline trimming cut 0 bases from V and 4 bases from J; bases unmatched to any gene: 15. CDR3 DNA: TGCAGTGCTAGAGATCCTCGCCGACCGGGAGGGCCGGCAGATACGCAGTATTTT. It specifies CSARDPRRPGGPADTQYF.

The CDR3 region has the DNA TGTGCCAGCAGTAGGGGCTATGGCTACACCTTC. Amino acids: CASSRGYGYTF. This sequence joins TRBV6-2 or TRBV6-3 and TRBJ1-2; D perhaps matches TRBD1 (5 bases). Looked up from germline, CDR1 is MNHEY and CDR2 is SVGEGT. V lost 5 bases and J lost 4, with 5 bases in between. The CDR3 is 11 residues long.

Here the CDR3 DNA reads TGCGCCAGCAGCTTTAGCCACGTCTATGGCTACACCTTC. Translated, it gives CASSFSHVYGYTF. The V call is TRBV5-1, the J call TRBJ1-2; D not resolved. CDR3 length: 13 amino acids. The V and J ends lost 2 bases and 4 bases respectively, with 9 bases between them. CDR1 is SGHRS, CDR2 YFSETQ, per germline.

This chain joins TRBV4-3 and TRBJ1-2; D is uncertain. With 1 base removed from V and 6 bases from J, the gap between germline ends came to 15 bases. The CDR3 has 15 amino acids. Germline V lookup: CDR1 LGHNA, CDR2 YSLEER. The CDR3 spells CASSQASHLSDGYTF. CDR3 in DNA: TGCGCCAGCAGCCAAGCGTCCCACCTAAGCGATGGCTACACCTTC.

The rearrangement links TRBV2 to TRBJ1-6, with 8 bases fitting TRBD1. Unmatched junction bases numbered 12, after V lost 5 bases and J lost 9 bases. The CDR3 totals 16 residues. Germline-derived CDR1 and CDR2 are SNHLY and FYNNEI. CDR3 DNA: TGTGCCAGCAGTTCCGCAGGGGGCGCGCAGCGTTCACCCCTCCACTTT. It encodes CASSSAGGAQRSPLHF.

Many counts were recorded for this clonotype. The CDR3 sequence is CASSQGLSQVYEQYF. The CDR3 DNA reads TGTGCCAGCAGCCAAGGGCTATCTCAGGTCTACGAGCAGTACTTC. J is TRBJ2-7 and V is TRBV3-1; D is unresolved. Trimming removed 1 base from V and 3 bases from J, with 13 bases in between. The CDR3 loop spans 15 amino acids. The germline CDR1 and CDR2 sequences are LGHDT and YNNKEL (reference sequence).